This T cell receptor beta chain came from a study of long-term antiretroviral therapy in people with HIV. Germline V CDR1 and CDR2: SEHNR, FQNEAQ (reference sequence). Deletions cut 4 bases from V and 0 bases from J, with 14 bases between. This CDR3 is built from 16 residues. immunoSEQ v3.0 was run at survey level. Profiling relied on immunoSEQ multiplex PCR, and the TCRdb table lists in-frame clones only, not all of them. The sample includes approximately 33,000 clones, approximately 83% seen only once; the top ten take 3% to 4%. The chain has TRBV7-9 and TRBJ2-3, with D possibly being TRBD1 (6 bases). Sequencing used unsorted PBMCs, obtained 0.8 years before starting antiretroviral therapy. The receptor was derived from a young man with HIV. The CDR3 protein is CASSSFGQRSTDTQYF. CDR3 in DNA: TGTGCCAGCAGCTCTTTCGGACAGCGAAGCACAGATACGCAGTATTTT.